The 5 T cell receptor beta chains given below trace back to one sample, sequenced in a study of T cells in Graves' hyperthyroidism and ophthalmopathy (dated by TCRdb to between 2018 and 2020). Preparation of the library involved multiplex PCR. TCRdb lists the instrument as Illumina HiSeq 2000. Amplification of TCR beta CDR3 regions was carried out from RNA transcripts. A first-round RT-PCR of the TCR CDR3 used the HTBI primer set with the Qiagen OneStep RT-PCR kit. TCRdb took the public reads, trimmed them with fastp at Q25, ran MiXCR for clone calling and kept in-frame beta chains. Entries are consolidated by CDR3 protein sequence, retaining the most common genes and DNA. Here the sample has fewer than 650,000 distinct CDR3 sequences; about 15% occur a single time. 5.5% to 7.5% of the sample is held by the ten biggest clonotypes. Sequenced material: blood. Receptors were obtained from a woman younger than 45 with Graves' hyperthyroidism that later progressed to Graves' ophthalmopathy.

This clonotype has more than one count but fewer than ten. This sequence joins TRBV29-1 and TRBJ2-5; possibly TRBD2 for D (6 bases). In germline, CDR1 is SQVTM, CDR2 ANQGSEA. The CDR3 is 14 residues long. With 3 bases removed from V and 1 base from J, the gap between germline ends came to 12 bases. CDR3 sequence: CSVDGSSGQETQYF. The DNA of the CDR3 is TGCAGCGTTGACGGGAGCTCAGGCCAAGAGACCCAGTACTTC. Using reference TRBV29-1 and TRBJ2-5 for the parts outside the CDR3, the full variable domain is SAVISQKPSRDICQRGTSLTIQCQVDSQVTMMFWYRQQPGQSLTLIATANQGSEATYESGFVIDKFPISRPNLTFSTLTVSNMSPEDSSIYLCSVDGSSGQETQYFGPGTRLLVL.

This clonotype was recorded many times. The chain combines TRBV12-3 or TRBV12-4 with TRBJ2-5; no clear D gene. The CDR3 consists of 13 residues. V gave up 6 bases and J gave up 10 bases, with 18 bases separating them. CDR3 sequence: CASRPDTLPHQYF. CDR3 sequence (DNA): TGTGCCAGCAGACCCGATACTCTTCCCCACCAGTACTTC.

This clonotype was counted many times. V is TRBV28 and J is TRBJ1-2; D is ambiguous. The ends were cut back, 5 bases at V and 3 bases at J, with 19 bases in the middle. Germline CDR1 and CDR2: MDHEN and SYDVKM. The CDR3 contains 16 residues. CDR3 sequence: CASSPPAGRRYYGYTF. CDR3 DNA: TGTGCCAGCAGTCCCCCCGCTGGGAGACGGTACTATGGCTACACCTTC.

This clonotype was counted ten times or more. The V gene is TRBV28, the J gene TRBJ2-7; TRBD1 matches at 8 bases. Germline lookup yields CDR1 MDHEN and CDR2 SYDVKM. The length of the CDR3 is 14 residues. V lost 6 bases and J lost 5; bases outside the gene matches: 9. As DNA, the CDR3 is TGTGCCAGCAGGGGACAGGCTAGGTTACACGAGCAGTACTTC. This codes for CASRGQARLHEQYF.

CDR3 sequence reads: CASSQYTIGEQYF. In DNA form, the CDR3 reads TGCGCCAGCAGCCAGTACACCATCGGCGAGCAGTACTTC. V and J are TRBV4-1 and TRBJ2-7; D is ambiguous. Trimming shortened V by 3 bases and J by 6 bases, and 12 bases separated the two germline ends. The germline CDR1 and CDR2 sequences are MGHRA and YSYEKL. The CDR3 is 13 residues long.